In this sample, the clone carrying this T cell receptor (beta chain) turned up many times. This record belongs to a study of blood T cells in healthy people across ages. Combining a sample-barcoded 5' primer with a J-beta primer mix, a second PCR ran for 7 to 11 cycles. TCRdb reprocessed the 5' RACE reads via MiXCR and lists one record per CDR3 protein. The top ten hold over 15% of the sample, which has about 650,000 distinct CDR3 sequences, roughly 32% seen once. This sequence was found in a woman of 80 years or more in good health. The specimen was blood.

CDR3 bases: TGCAGCGTTGAGACTAGCGGGGGGGGTTACAATGAGCAGTTCTTC. Translating it yields CSVETSGGGYNEQFF. The rearrangement joins TRBV29-1 to TRBJ2-1, with TRBD2 matching over 14 bases. This CDR3 has 15 residues. Germline V gene data show CDR1 as SQVTM and CDR2 as ANQGSEA. The junction had 2 bases not matched to a gene; V was cut back by 3 bases and J by 4 bases.